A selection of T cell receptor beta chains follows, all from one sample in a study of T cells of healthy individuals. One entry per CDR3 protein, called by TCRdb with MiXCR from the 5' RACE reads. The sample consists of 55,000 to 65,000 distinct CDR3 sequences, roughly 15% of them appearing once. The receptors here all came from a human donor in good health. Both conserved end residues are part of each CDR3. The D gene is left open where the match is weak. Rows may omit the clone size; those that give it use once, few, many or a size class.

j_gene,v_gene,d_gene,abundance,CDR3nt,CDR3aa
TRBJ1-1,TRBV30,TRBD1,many,TGTGCCTGGAGTGTAAAAAAGGCGGGACAGTATGGGTTCTTT,CAWSVKKAGQYGFF
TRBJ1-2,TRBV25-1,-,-,TGTGCCAGCAGTGAATTGGGGTCTAACTATGGCTACACCTTC,CASSELGSNYGYTF
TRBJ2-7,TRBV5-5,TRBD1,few,TGTGCCAGCAGCCCCCGAGACCTGACAGGGTCCGAGCAGTACTTC,CASSPRDLTGSEQYF
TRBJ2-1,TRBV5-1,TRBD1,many,TGCGCCAGCAGCCGGCAGGGGGCAGAGGACAATGAGCAGTTCTTC,CASSRQGAEDNEQFF
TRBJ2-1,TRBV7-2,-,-,TGTGCCAGCAGCCCATGGGCAGTCGATGAGCAGTTCTTC,CASSPWAVDEQFF
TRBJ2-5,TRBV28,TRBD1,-,TGTGCCAGCAGTCCTACAGGGGCCCAAGAGACCCAGTACTTC,CASSPTGAQETQYF
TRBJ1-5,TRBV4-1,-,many,TGCGCCAGCAGCCAAGATGGGGCCAATAGCAATCAGCCCCAGCATTTT,CASSQDGANSNQPQHF
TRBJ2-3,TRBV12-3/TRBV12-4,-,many,TGTGCCAGCAGTTTTGCCGGGGGCGGCACAGATACGCAGTATTTT,CASSFAGGGTDTQYF
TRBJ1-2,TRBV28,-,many,TGTGCCAGCAGTTTTAGGGGGGGCGGATACTATGGCTACACCTTC,CASSFRGGGYYGYTF
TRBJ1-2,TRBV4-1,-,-,TGCGCCAGCAGCCAACAATTCGCTGGCGTCTATGGCTACACCTTC,CASSQQFAGVYGYTF
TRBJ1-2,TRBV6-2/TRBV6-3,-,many,TGTGCCAGCAGTTACGGGGGAACCAATGGCTACACCTTC,CASSYGGTNGYTF
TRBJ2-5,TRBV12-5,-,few,TGTGCTAGTGGTCTATATGTGGGGGGTCAAGAGACCCAGTACTTC,CASGLYVGGQETQYF
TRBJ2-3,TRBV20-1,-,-,TGCAGTGCTAGAGTAACGGATTCCACAGATACGCAGTATTTT,CSARVTDSTDTQYF
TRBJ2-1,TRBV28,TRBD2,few,TGTGCCAGCAGTTTTCGTAGCGGGGGAAACTACAATGAGCAGTTCTTC,CASSFRSGGNYNEQFF
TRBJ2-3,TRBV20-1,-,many,TGCAGTGCTCGACAAACAGATACGCAGTATTTT,CSARQTDTQYF
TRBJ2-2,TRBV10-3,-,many,TGTGCCATGGGGCACGAGAACACCGGGGAGCTGTTTTTT,CAMGHENTGELFF
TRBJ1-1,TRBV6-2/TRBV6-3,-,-,TGTGCCAGCAGAAAGTTCGGTGAAGCTTTCTTT,CASRKFGEAFF
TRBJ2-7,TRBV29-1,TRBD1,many,TGCAGCGTTGGGAGACAGGGATACGAGCAGTACTTC,CSVGRQGYEQYF
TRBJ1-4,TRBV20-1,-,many,TGCAGTGCTAGTTTGGGTTCTAATGAAAAACTGTTTTTT,CSASLGSNEKLFF
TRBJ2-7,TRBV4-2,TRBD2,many,TGTGCCAGCAGCCAGGCGCGGCGGGGGGGCGCCTACGAGCAGTACTTC,CASSQARRGGAYEQYF
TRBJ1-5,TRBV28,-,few,TGTGCCAGCAGTTCGACCGCCAGGGGTGGTCAGCCCCAGCATTTT,CASSSTARGGQPQHF
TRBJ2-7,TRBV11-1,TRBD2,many,TGTGCCAGCAGCTTCCATAGCGGGGAGTCCTACGAGCAGTACTTC,CASSFHSGESYEQYF
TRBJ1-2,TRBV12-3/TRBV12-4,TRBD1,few,TGTGCCAGCAGTCCGGGACAGGGTGTTTATGGCTACACCTTC,CASSPGQGVYGYTF
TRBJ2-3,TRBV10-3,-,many,TGTGCCATCAGTGAGTCGAGTCCGCAGACAGATACGCAGTATTTT,CAISESSPQTDTQYF
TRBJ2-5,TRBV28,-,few,TGTGCCAGCAGTTTAATCGGGGTGCAAGAGACCCAGTACTTC,CASSLIGVQETQYF
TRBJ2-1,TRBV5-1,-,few,TGCGCCAGCAGCCCGGCGAACCCTTACAATGAGCAGTTCTTC,CASSPANPYNEQFF
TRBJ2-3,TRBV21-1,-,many,TGTGCCAGCAGCAGAAACAGGGGAAGCACAGATACGCAGTATTTT,CASSRNRGSTDTQYF
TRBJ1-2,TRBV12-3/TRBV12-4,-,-,TGTGCCAGCAGCCCCTACGTGGGCAGGGTCGGGTATGGCTACACCTTC,CASSPYVGRVGYGYTF
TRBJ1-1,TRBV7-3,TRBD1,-,TGTGCCAGCAGCCCGGGGGACAGTGGGTTATTGAACACTGAAGCTTTCTTT,CASSPGDSGLLNTEAFF
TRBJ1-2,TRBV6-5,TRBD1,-,TGTGCCAGCAGTTACACGAACAGGGGCTTTAACTATGGCTACACCTTC,CASSYTNRGFNYGYTF
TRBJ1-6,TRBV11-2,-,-,TGTGCCAGCAGCTCCCTAAATTCACCCCTCCACTTT,CASSSLNSPLHF
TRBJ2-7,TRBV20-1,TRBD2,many,TGCAGTGCCGAATTTCTGACTAGCGGTTTCGAGCAGTACTTC,CSAEFLTSGFEQYF
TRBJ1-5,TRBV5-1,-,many,TGCGCCAGCAGCTTGGATGGGGGAAGCAATCAGCCCCAGCATTTT,CASSLDGGSNQPQHF
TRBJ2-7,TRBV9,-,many,TGTGCCAGCAGCGCGAGGGACACCTACGAGCAGTACTTC,CASSARDTYEQYF
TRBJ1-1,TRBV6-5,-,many,TGTGCCAGCAGTTACGGGGGCAGTGGTCAAAGCACTGAAGCTTTCTTT,CASSYGGSGQSTEAFF
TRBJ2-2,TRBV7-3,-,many,TGTGCCAGCAGCTTGAGTATGGGGGAGCTGTTTTTT,CASSLSMGELFF
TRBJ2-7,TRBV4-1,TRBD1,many,TGCGCCAGCGCTAAGGGACAGGGGGGCCTCGAGCAGTACTTC,CASAKGQGGLEQYF
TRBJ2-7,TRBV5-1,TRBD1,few,TGCGCCAGCAGCTTGACAGGGGGCGAGCAGTACTTC,CASSLTGGEQYF
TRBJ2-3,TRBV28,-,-,TGTGCCAGCAGTTTATGGAAAACGGGGCCAGATACGCAGTATTTT,CASSLWKTGPDTQYF
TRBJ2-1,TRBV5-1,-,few,TGCGCCAGCAGCCTGGCCGACAATGAGCAGTTCTTC,CASSLADNEQFF
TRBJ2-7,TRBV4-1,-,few,TGCGCCAGCAGCCAAAGCTCCGGGACTCCGGTTTTGGACGAGCAGTACTTC,CASSQSSGTPVLDEQYF
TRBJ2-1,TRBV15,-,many,TGTGCCACCAGGCGCGGGGTGAGCTCCTACAATGAGCAGTTCTTC,CATRRGVSSYNEQFF
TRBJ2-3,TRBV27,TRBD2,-,TGTGCCAGCAGCACAAGCGGGGAGAACACAGATACGCAGTATTTT,CASSTSGENTDTQYF
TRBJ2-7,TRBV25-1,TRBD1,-,TGTGCCAGCAGTTCGGGACAGTTCTACGAGCAGTACTTC,CASSSGQFYEQYF
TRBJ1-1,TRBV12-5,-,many,TGTGCTAGTGGTTTGGCCAGGGTAGGCACTGAAGCTTTCTTT,CASGLARVGTEAFF
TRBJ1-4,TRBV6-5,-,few,TGTGCCAGCAGTTACTCGATGCCAGGGCCTGAAAAACTGTTTTTT,CASSYSMPGPEKLFF
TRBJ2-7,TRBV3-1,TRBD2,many,TGTGCCAGCAGCCAAGTGGCCGTGGGACTAGGTAACGAGCAGTACTTC,CASSQVAVGLGNEQYF
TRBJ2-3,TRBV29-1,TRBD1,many,TGCAGTGACTCCAAGGGGGCGAGCACAGATACGCAGTATTTT,CSDSKGASTDTQYF
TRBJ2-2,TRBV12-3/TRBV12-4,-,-,TGTGCCAGCAGTCCCTATCCCGGAGGGATCACCGGGGAGCTGTTTTTT,CASSPYPGGITGELFF